This T cell receptor (beta chain) was sequenced in a study of blood T cells in healthy people across ages. Notes on the study in general: Leaving the PBMCs unsorted stopped any conclusive comparison of naive versus antigen-experienced cells. Unknown donor CMV status possibly confounded expanded clonotype changes.

As concerns this clonotype: The antigen is undetermined.

Germline V gene data show CDR1 as LGHNA and CDR2 as YSLEER. V was clipped by 6 bases and J by 5 bases, with 17 bases between them. CDR3 size: 15 residues. Ranging in age from about 6 to 95, the donors were healthy Caucasian individuals from Russia. Sample-barcoded 5' priming and a J-beta primer mix drove a second PCR of 7 to 11 cycles. Each cDNA molecule, via a template-switch adaptor with 12 random nucleotides, was tagged. TCRdb called the 5' RACE reads again in MiXCR, with one record for every CDR3 protein. In the table there are under 2,000,000 distinct CDR3 sequences, roughly 49% of which are singletons.

The sample taken for sequencing was blood. The sequence came from a woman in her thirties or forties in good health. The chain joins TRBV4-3 to TRBJ2-1; D gene ambiguous. For the CDR3, the DNA is TGCGCCAGCAGTCTTTGGTCCATGCGTGACAATGAGCAGTTCTTC. Amino acid sequence: CASSLWSMRDNEQFF.